Only a few counts were recorded for the clone carrying this TCR beta chain. The sample originates from a study of tumor-infiltrating lymphocytes in primary liver carcinoma. The tissue used was unsorted bulk material of about 19-34 mg. RNA and DNA were co-extracted from it with the AllPrep DNA/RNA mini kit. The template, about 510 ng total RNA, yielded TCR beta cDNA made with a constant-region primer. Researchers made the TCR beta libraries by running three nested multiplex PCR rounds with slightly modified ARM-PCR. Two initial PCR rounds of roughly 10 cycles each paired TRBV1-TRBV30 forward primers with a C-beta reverse primer. TCRdb redid the calling of the multiplex PCR reads with MiXCR, one entry per CDR3 protein. The sample includes about 120,000 distinct CDR3 sequences, around 70% of them seen just once. The CDR3 spans 11 residues. V was shortened by 4 bases and J by 8 bases, with 8 bases between the two germline ends. CDR1 is SNHLY, CDR2 FYNNEI, per germline.

The sequenced material came from tumor-adjacent normal liver tissue. This chain links TRBV2 with TRBJ1-2; D is perhaps TRBD1 (5 bases). The clonotype originates from a woman in her sixties with primary liver carcinoma and hepatitis B virus infection. The CDR3 spells CASSARAGYTF. CDR3 bases: TGTGCCAGCAGTGCCAGGGCGGGCTACACCTTC.